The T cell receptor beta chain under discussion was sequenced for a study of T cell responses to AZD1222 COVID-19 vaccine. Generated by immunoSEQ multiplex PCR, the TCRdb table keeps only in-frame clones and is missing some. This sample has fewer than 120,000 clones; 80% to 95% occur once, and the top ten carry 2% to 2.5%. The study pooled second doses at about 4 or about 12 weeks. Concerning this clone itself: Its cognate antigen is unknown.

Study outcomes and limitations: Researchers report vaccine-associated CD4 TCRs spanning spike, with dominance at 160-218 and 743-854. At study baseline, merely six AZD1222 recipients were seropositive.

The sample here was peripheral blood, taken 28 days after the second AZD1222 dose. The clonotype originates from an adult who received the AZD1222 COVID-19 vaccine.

CDR3 coding DNA: TGTGCCAGCAGCTTGACGTCAGGGGGCGCGTACGAGCAGTACTTC. It translates to CASSLTSGGAYEQYF. The chain couples TRBV11-3 to TRBJ2-7; 8 bases align to TRBD1. The ends lost 3 bases at V and 4 bases at J; junction bases unmatched: 8. The CDR3 is 15 residues long. CDR1 is SGHNT and CDR2 is YENEEA in the germline V gene.